This TCR beta chain was documented in a study of blood T cell repertoires in COVID-19. Study-level information: Acute and convalescent COVID-19 samples came from the United States, Italy and Spain. PBMCs, B-cell-depleted T cells, or T cells were the source of the cDNA or gDNA that made up the material.

The CDR3 spans 16 residues. CDR1 is SNHLY and CDR2 is FYNNEI in the germline V gene. V was pared by 1 base and J by 0 bases, with 11 bases between. Those who participated ranged in age from 18 to 89 years and resided in 24 US areas. Participants' reported clinical history set cohort assignment. Profiling relied on immunoSEQ multiplex PCR, and the TCRdb table lists in-frame clones only, not all of them. The table shows a few hundred thousand clones, with around nine tenths occurring only once. The sequence came from a woman aged 25 to 39 who had been exposed to COVID-19. The chain carries TRBV2 and TRBJ2-3, with D unresolved. Sequenced: PBMCs or T cells enriched from blood (not recorded which). The CDR3 here is CASSEGAARSTDTQYF. CDR3 DNA sequence: TGTGCCAGCAGTGAAGGTGCGGCGCGGAGCACAGATACGCAGTATTTT.